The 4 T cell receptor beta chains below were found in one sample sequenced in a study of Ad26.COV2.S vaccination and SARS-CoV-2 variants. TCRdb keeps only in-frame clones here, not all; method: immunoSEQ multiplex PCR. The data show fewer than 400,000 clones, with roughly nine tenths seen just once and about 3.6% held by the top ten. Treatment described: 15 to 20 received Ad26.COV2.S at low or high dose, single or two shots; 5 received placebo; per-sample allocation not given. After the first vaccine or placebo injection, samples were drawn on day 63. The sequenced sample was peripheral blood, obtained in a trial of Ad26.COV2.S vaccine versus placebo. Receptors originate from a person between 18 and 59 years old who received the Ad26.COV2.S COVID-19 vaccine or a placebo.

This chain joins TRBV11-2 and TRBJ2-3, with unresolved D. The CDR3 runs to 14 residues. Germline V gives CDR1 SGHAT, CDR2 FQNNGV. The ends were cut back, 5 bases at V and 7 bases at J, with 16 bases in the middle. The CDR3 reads CASSPGNRANTQYF. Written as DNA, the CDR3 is TGTGCCAGCAGCCCTGGGAATCGGGCGAATACGCAGTATTTT.

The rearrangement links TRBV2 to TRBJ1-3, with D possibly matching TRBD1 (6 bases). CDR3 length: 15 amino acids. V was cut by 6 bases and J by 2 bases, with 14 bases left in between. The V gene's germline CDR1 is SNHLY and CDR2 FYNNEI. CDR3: CASSAPRGAGNTIYF. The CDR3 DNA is TGTGCCAGCAGCGCACCTAGGGGGGCTGGAAACACCATATATTTT. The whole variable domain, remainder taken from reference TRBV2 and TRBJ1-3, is EPEVTQTPSHQVTQMGQEVILRCVPISNHLYFYWYRQILGQKVEFLVSFYNNEISEKSEIFDDQFSVERPDGSNFTLKIRSTKLEDSAMYFCASSAPRGAGNTIYFGEGSWLTVV.

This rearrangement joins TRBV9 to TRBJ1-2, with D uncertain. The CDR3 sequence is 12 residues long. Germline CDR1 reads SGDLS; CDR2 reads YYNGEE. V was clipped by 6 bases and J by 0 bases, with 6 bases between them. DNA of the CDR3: TGTGCCAGCACCCGATCTAACTATGGCTACACCTTC. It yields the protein CASTRSNYGYTF.

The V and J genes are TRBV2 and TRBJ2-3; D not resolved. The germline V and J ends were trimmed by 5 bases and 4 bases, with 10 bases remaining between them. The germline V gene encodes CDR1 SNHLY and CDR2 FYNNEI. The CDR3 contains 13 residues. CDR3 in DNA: TGTGCCAGCAGTACTGAACCGGCAGATACGCAGTATTTT. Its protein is CASSTEPADTQYF.